This entry lists 19 T cell receptor beta chains sequenced from one sample in a study of metastatic and nonmetastatic thyroid tumors. All patients were treatment-naive before thyroid surgery. TCRdb redid the clone calls on the PCR reads using MiXCR. The data show 20,000 or so clones, 22% seen once. What was sequenced was adjacent normal tissue. Receptor source: a female donor with papillary thyroid cancer or a benign thyroid nodule (not recorded which). Some clones in this sample may be carry-over from other donors' samples.

This sequence joins TRBV10-2 and TRBJ2-2, with TRBD2 as a possible D gene (5 bases). This CDR3 comprises 13 residues. From germline, CDR1 is WSHSY and CDR2 SAAADI. Trimming shortened V by 6 bases and J by 6 bases, and 11 bases separated the two germline ends. The CDR3 reads CASSWLLAGELFF. The CDR3 DNA is TGCGCCAGCAGCTGGTTACTAGCCGGGGAGCTGTTTTTT.

This clone has just a few counts. The germline gene is not matched at one end of the junction; a read error may be the cause. The chain uses TRBV6-2 or TRBV6-3 and TRBJ1-1; D is uncertain. The CDR3 has 13 residues. CDR1 and CDR2 from the germline V gene are MNHEY and SVGEGT. The CDR3 DNA follows: TGTGCCAGCAGTTACAGGGTTTTTACTGAGGCTTTCTTT. It codes for CASSYRVFTEAFF.

A word on this clone: Because it lacks the conserved phenylalanine or tryptophan at the end, this CDR3 is likely a read error. The limits of the CDR3 on the DNA are not certain, so only TCRdb's listed CDR3 is given. The chain couples TRBV5-6 to TRBJ1-2. CDR1 SGHDT and CDR2 YYEEEE come from the germline V gene. Including both end residues, the CDR3 is 12 amino acids long. The chain's CDR3 is CASSLEAYGYSL.

This clone was picked up a small number of times. V usage is TRBV5-1 and J usage is TRBJ2-7; 9 bases agree with TRBD2. Unmatched junction bases numbered 14, after V lost 1 base and J lost 3 bases. The germline gives CDR1 SGHRS, CDR2 YFSETQ. The CDR3 has 18 residues. The DNA of the CDR3 is TGCGCCAGCAGCTTGACCTCGGCTAGGAGCGGGGGGAACTACGAGCAGTACTTC. Translation gives CASSLTSARSGGNYEQYF.

In its sample, this clone was seen many times. The chain joins TRBV7-8 to TRBJ2-7; TRBD2 matches 7 bases. The junction had 7 bases not matched to a gene; V was cut back by 2 bases and J by 0 bases. Germline CDR1 SGHVS, CDR2 FQNEAQ. This CDR3 spans 16 amino acids. The CDR3 DNA reads TGTGCCAGCAGCTTATTGAGCGGGGCGAGCTCCTACGAGCAGTACTTC. This sequence encodes CASSLLSGASSYEQYF.

The chain has TRBV2 and TRBJ2-1; perhaps TRBD2 as D (5 bases). The CDR3 extends over 13 amino acids. Germline CDR1 is SNHLY and CDR2 is FYNNEI. Trimming removed 8 bases from V and 6 bases from J, with 14 bases in between. The CDR3 protein is CASEGWRSNEQFF. CDR3 coding DNA: TGTGCCAGCGAGGGCTGGAGGTCCAATGAGCAGTTCTTC.

This chain links TRBV7-2 with TRBJ2-1; D possibly matches TRBD1 or TRBD2 (6 bases each). The CDR3 is made up of 14 amino acids. V was clipped by 1 base and J by 5 bases, with 9 bases between them. Germline V gives CDR1 SGHTA, CDR2 FQGNSA. The DNA for the CDR3 is TGTGCCAGCAGCTTAGTAGGGGGGAACAATGAGCAGTTCTTC. It encodes CASSLVGGNNEQFF.

By frequency in the sample, this clone is medium-sized. The V call is TRBV19, the J call TRBJ1-2; no reliable D call. Trimming removed 1 base from V and 6 bases from J, with 9 bases in between. Germline V lookup: CDR1 LNHDA, CDR2 SQIVND (reference sequence). This CDR3 has 13 residues. The CDR3 loop reads CASSIGGFDGYTF. CDR3 nucleotides: TGTGCCAGTAGTATAGGGGGTTTCGATGGCTACACCTTC.

This clone was detected ten times or more. CDR3: CASSVAPSPQETQYF. The CDR3 DNA follows: TGTGCCAGCAGCGTAGCCCCTAGCCCCCAAGAGACCCAGTACTTC. The chain has TRBV9 and TRBJ2-5, with D perhaps TRBD2 (5 bases). Germline V CDR1 and CDR2: SGDLS, YYNGEE. The CDR3 sequence is 15 residues long. Between the trimmed V and J ends, which lost 0 bases and 1 base, there was a span of 10 bases.

This clone was picked up many times. The chain carries TRBV30 and TRBJ2-3; 9 bases align to TRBD2. Germline loops: CDR1 GTSNPN, CDR2 SVGIG (reference sequence). This CDR3 comprises 14 residues. Losses at the gene ends were 4 bases for V and 3 bases for J; bases not matched to a gene: 5. The CDR3 DNA sequence: TGTGCCTGGACCAGAGGACTAGCGACAGATACGCAGTATTTT. Its protein is CAWTRGLATDTQYF.

The chain has TRBV10-3 and TRBJ1-2; D gene ambiguous. Looked up from germline, CDR1 is ENHRY and CDR2 is SYGVKD. The CDR3 consists of 13 residues. The V end lost 5 bases, the J end lost 7 bases, and 14 bases lay between the germline ends. The CDR3 coding sequence is TGTGCCATCAGTACCCCGGCAGGAAGTGGCTACACCTTC. This codes for CAISTPAGSGYTF.

This clone was picked up a small number of times. DNA for the CDR3: TGTGCCAGCAGTTCGGTCAACACTGAAGCTTTCTTT. It is translated as CASSSVNTEAFF. The V call is TRBV28, the J call TRBJ1-1, with D uncertain. The germline V and J ends were trimmed by 4 bases and 2 bases, with 5 bases remaining between them. CDR1 and CDR2 from the germline V gene are MDHEN and SYDVKM. This CDR3 is built from 12 residues.

This clone was found many times. This sequence joins TRBV29-1 and TRBJ1-1; the D is unclear. CDR3 length: 14 amino acids. Trimming took 7 bases from V and 3 from J, leaving 18 bases between them. Per the germline V gene, CDR1 is SQVTM and CDR2 is ANQGSEA. CDR3 coding DNA: TGCAGCGCCCGCGGGTCAGGATTGCACACTGAAGCTTTCTTT. As protein: CSARGSGLHTEAFF. Supplemented by reference TRBV29-1 and TRBJ1-1, the full variable domain reads SAVISQKPSRDICQRGTSLTIQCQVDSQVTMMFWYRQQPGQSLTLIATANQGSEATYESGFVIDKFPISRPNLTFSTLTVSNMSPEDSSIYLCSARGSGLHTEAFFGQGTRLTVV.

The V and J genes are TRBV11-2 and TRBJ2-1; D call uncertain. Trimming left V 7 bases short and J 0 bases short, with 16 bases between. Germline CDR1 and CDR2: SGHAT and FQNNGV. This CDR3 is 16 amino acids long. The CDR3 coding sequence is TGTGCCAGCATCCCTCGGCTCTCGAGCTCCTACAATGAGCAGTTCTTC. Protein product: CASIPRLSSSYNEQFF.

V is TRBV28 and J is TRBJ2-3, with a weak D call TRBD1 (5 bases). Germline V gene sequence: CDR1 MDHEN, CDR2 SYDVKM. Trimming left V 5 bases short and J 1 base short, with 16 bases between. The CDR3 loop spans 16 amino acids. DNA of the CDR3: TGTGCCAGCAGTCCCCGCGGTGGGGCACGCACAGATACGCAGTATTTT. Translating it yields CASSPRGGARTDTQYF.

The V gene is TRBV28, the J gene TRBJ2-2, with D possibly matching TRBD2 (6 bases). The CDR3 consists of 16 residues. V lost 2 bases and J lost 2, with 12 bases in between. The V gene's germline CDR1 is MDHEN and CDR2 SYDVKM. CDR3 coding DNA: TGTGCCAGCAGTTTACAAGGCGGGACTAACACCGGGGAGCTGTTTTTT. It specifies CASSLQGGTNTGELFF.

V and J are TRBV11-3 and TRBJ2-2; 7 bases match TRBD1. J lost 7 bases, V lost 5 bases, and 10 bases had no gene match. The CDR3 consists of 15 residues. CDR1 SGHNT and CDR2 YENEEA come from the germline V gene. This chain's CDR3 is CASSPRDSTVGELFF. The CDR3 region has the DNA TGTGCCAGCAGCCCCCGGGACAGCACGGTCGGGGAGCTGTTTTTT.

There are a few counts of this clone. This chain uses TRBV12-3 or TRBV12-4 with TRBJ2-3; 7 nucleotides line up with TRBD2. The V and J ends lost 5 bases and 6 bases, in that order; junction bases with no gene match: 5. This CDR3 has 13 residues. Here the CDR3 reads CASSIGLVDTQYF. The CDR3 DNA sequence: TGTGCCAGCAGTATAGGACTAGTTGATACGCAGTATTTT.

This clone was found many times. This sequence joins TRBV2 and TRBJ2-1, with 12 positions matching TRBD2. Germline CDR1 and CDR2: SNHLY and FYNNEI. There are 15 residues in the CDR3. The trim removed 4 bases at V and 7 bases at J, leaving 5 bases unmatched. The CDR3 sequence: CASSGGLAGGNEQFF. CDR3 coding DNA: TGTGCCAGCAGTGGGGGGCTAGCGGGGGGGAATGAGCAGTTCTTC.